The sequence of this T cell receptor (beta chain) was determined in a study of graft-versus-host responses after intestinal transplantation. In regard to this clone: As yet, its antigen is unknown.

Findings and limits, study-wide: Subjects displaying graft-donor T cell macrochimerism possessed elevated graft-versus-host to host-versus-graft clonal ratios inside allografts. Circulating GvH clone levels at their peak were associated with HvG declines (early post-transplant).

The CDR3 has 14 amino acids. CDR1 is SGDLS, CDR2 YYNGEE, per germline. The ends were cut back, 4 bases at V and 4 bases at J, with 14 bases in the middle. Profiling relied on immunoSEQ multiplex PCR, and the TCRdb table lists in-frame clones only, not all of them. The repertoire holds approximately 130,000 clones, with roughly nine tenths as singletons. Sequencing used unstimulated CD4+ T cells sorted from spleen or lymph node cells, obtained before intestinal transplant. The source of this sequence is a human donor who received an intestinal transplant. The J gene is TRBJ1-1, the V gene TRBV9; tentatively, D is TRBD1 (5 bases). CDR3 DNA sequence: TGTGCCAGCAGCCCGTCGCGGGGGGGCACTGAAGCTTTCTTT. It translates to CASSPSRGGTEAFF.